A selection of T cell receptor beta chains follows, all from one sample in a study of regulatory T cells in long-lasting Graves disease. Each CDR3 protein gets one entry after TCRdb re-called the multiplex PCR reads with MiXCR. The table includes about 310,000 distinct CDR3 sequences, around 20% detected once. The source material was peripheral blood mononuclear cells (PBMCs), sampled when the disease was refractory, from a patient treated with antithyroid drugs. Receptor source: a female donor with Graves disease. The CDR3 runs from the conserved cysteine through the conserved F or W. D genes are given only for firm matches. Some rows mark clone size as missing; the rest say once, few, many or name a class of expanded clone.

CDR3 DNA | CDR3 protein | D gene | J gene | V gene | clone size
TGTGCCAGCAGCCCCGGGAGGAACACTGAAGCTTTCTTT | CASSPGRNTEAFF | . | TRBJ1-1 | TRBV6-1 | many
TGTGCCAGCAGTCGCGACACCACTCGCTCTGGAAACACCATATATTTT | CASSRDTTRSGNTIYF | . | TRBJ1-3 | TRBV28 | many
TGTGCCAGCAGTGGAGCCGTATCTCGGCTCTACGAGCAGTACTTC | CASSGAVSRLYEQYF | . | TRBJ2-7 | TRBV6-2/TRBV6-3 | many
TGCAGCGTTGGTTTTGAGAGAAGGGACAAAAACATTCAGTACTTC | CSVGFERRDKNIQYF | . | TRBJ2-4 | TRBV29-1 | few
TGCAGTGCTAGAGATCTTTGGGGCGTAGAGACCCAGTACTTC | CSARDLWGVETQYF | . | TRBJ2-5 | TRBV20-1 | few
TGTGCCAGCAGTTTAGGGCAGTCAACCTCCTACGAGCAGTACTTC | CASSLGQSTSYEQYF | . | TRBJ2-7 | TRBV28 | many
TGCGCCAGCAGCCGATGGTCGGACCTCGGAGAAGAGCAGTACTTC | CASSRWSDLGEEQYF | . | TRBJ2-7 | TRBV5-1 | .
TGCAGTGCTAGAGTTGTGGATGAGCAGTACTTC | CSARVVDEQYF | . | TRBJ2-7 | TRBV20-1 | few
TGCAGTGCCGTTGCCGGGACTAGTATGTTACCCTACAATGAGCAGTTCTTC | CSAVAGTSMLPYNEQFF | TRBD2 | TRBJ2-1 | TRBV20-1 | .
TGTGCCAGCAGTCGACCGAGGGACAGAGAAGAGACCCAGTACTTC | CASSRPRDREETQYF | TRBD1 | TRBJ2-5 | TRBV6-1 | few
TGTGCCAGCAGCTTCGGACTAGCGAACACCGGGGAGCTGTTTTTT | CASSFGLANTGELFF | TRBD2 | TRBJ2-2 | TRBV11-3 | few
TGTGCCAGCAGCCAAGACGTGGGAGCCAATCAGCCCCAGCATTTT | CASSQDVGANQPQHF | . | TRBJ1-5 | TRBV3-1 | many
TGTGCCAGCAGCTTATTCCAGGGACTGAACACTGAAGCTTTCTTT | CASSLFQGLNTEAFF | . | TRBJ1-1 | TRBV7-9 | few
TGTGCCAGCCGCCGGGGTCGAGATGAAGCTTTCTTT | CASRRGRDEAFF | . | TRBJ1-1 | TRBV6-1 | .
TGCAGCGTACGGACTAGCGGGATCGAGCAGTACTTC | CSVRTSGIEQYF | TRBD2 | TRBJ2-7 | TRBV29-1 | .
TGTGCCAGCAGCTTAGTATCTGAAGCTTTCTTT | CASSLVSEAFF | . | TRBJ1-1 | TRBV7-9 | .
TGTGCCAGCCGGTTGGCGACAGGACATACCTACGAGCAGTACTTC | CASRLATGHTYEQYF | . | TRBJ2-7 | TRBV6-1 | many
TGCAGCGTGGCGGACAGCCCTAAGGAGCAGTACTTC | CSVADSPKEQYF | . | TRBJ2-7 | TRBV29-1 | .
TGTGCCAGCAGTTACGGGACTATAAGGGAGACCCAGTACTTC | CASSYGTIRETQYF | TRBD2 | TRBJ2-5 | TRBV6-5 | .
TGTGCCAGCAGTCCGCAGGCTAATAATTCACCCCTCCACTTT | CASSPQANNSPLHF | . | TRBJ1-6 | TRBV28 | many
TGTGCCAGCAGTGAAGCAGACAACACTGAAGCTTTCTTT | CASSEADNTEAFF | . | TRBJ1-1 | TRBV2 | many
TGTGCCAGCAGTTTACCGGCGACAGGGGTTGTTGGAGAGACCCAGTACTTC | CASSLPATGVVGETQYF | TRBD1 | TRBJ2-5 | TRBV28 | many
TGTGCCAGCATGTTATACTGGGGTAATGAAAAACTGTTTTTT | CASMLYWGNEKLFF | . | TRBJ1-4 | TRBV2 | many
TGTGCCAGCAGCCTAGAGAGGGTCGCGACCCAGTACTTC | CASSLERVATQYF | . | TRBJ2-5 | TRBV7-2 | few
TGCGCCAGCAGCCCGGACAGGGTCGGAGAAGCTTTCTTT | CASSPDRVGEAFF | TRBD1 | TRBJ1-1 | TRBV4-3 | few
TGTGCCAGTAGTATCGGCGGTGGCTACGAGCAGTACTTC | CASSIGGGYEQYF | . | TRBJ2-7 | TRBV19 | few
TGTGCCAGCTCACCTAGGGTGGTGGAGACCTACGAGCAGTACTTC | CASSPRVVETYEQYF | . | TRBJ2-7 | TRBV18 | many
TGCAGCGTCGACAGGGGAAGGGACTACAATGAGCAGTTCTTC | CSVDRGRDYNEQFF | TRBD1 | TRBJ2-1 | TRBV29-1 | .
TGTGCCACCAATTGGGGACAGGGGACTGGCTACACCTTC | CATNWGQGTGYTF | TRBD1 | TRBJ1-2 | TRBV7-2 | few
TGTGCCAGCCTTACTAGCGCCCGAGATACGCAGTATTTT | CASLTSARDTQYF | TRBD2 | TRBJ2-3 | TRBV2 | .
TGTGCCAGCAGTGAGTCGGGACACCCTGCAACTAATGAAAAACTGTTTTTT | CASSESGHPATNEKLFF | . | TRBJ1-4 | TRBV6-2/TRBV6-3 | many
TGTGCCAGTACGACAACCGACAATCAGCCCCAGCATTTT | CASTTTDNQPQHF | . | TRBJ1-5 | TRBV28 | .
TGTGCCAGCAGAGATGGGACGGGAGTGGAGACCCAGTACTTC | CASRDGTGVETQYF | . | TRBJ2-5 | TRBV6-1 | many
TGTGCCAGCAGCCCCCACTTGGAGACCCAGTACTTC | CASSPHLETQYF | . | TRBJ2-5 | TRBV11-2 | many
TGTGCCATCAGTGAGGAGGCAGGGGAAACTAATGAAAAACTGTTTTTT | CAISEEAGETNEKLFF | . | TRBJ1-4 | TRBV10-3 | few
TGTGCCAGCAGCTCTCATACGGGGGATGAAAAACTGTTTTTT | CASSSHTGDEKLFF | . | TRBJ1-4 | TRBV7-2 | .
TGCAGTGCTCAGATGGGGGGCGGGGAGACCCAGTACTTC | CSAQMGGGETQYF | . | TRBJ2-5 | TRBV20-1 | few
TGTGCCAGCAGCCCAAAGCGGGAGAAGACCCAGTACTTC | CASSPKREKTQYF | TRBD2 | TRBJ2-5 | TRBV13 | few
TGTGCCAGTTCGCGTCGGGGAGACTACGAGCAGTACTTC | CASSRRGDYEQYF | . | TRBJ2-7 | TRBV6-1 | many
TGTGCCAGCAGCCCGGAGTGGAATAGCAATCAGCCCCAGCATTTT | CASSPEWNSNQPQHF | . | TRBJ1-5 | TRBV7-2 | many
TGTGCCAGCAGCAAGGATTGGAGCAATCAGCCCCAGCATTTT | CASSKDWSNQPQHF | . | TRBJ1-5 | TRBV28 | few
TGTGCCAGCAAGAGTAGCGGGGAGGCCTCCTACGAGCAGTACTTC | CASKSSGEASYEQYF | TRBD2 | TRBJ2-7 | TRBV6-1 | .
TGTGCCAGTAGCGGTCGGGACAGGACCTCCTACGAGCAGTACTTC | CASSGRDRTSYEQYF | TRBD1 | TRBJ2-7 | TRBV19 | .
TGTGCCAGCAGCTTAGGGTGGGCCAACCAAGAGACCCAGTACTTC | CASSLGWANQETQYF | . | TRBJ2-5 | TRBV7-8 | many
TGTGCCATCTCAGGACTAGCGGGCACCGGGGAGCTGTTTTTT | CAISGLAGTGELFF | TRBD2 | TRBJ2-2 | TRBV10-3 | few
TGCAGTGCTAGCCCAGGGGGCGGCGGTGATTCACCCCTCCACTTT | CSASPGGGGDSPLHF | TRBD1 | TRBJ1-6 | TRBV20-1 | few
TGCAGCGTTGGACGACAAGTGAACACTGAAGCTTTCTTT | CSVGRQVNTEAFF | . | TRBJ1-1 | TRBV29-1 | many
TGTGCCAGCAGTTATTCCCAGGGTAGCTCCTACGAGCAGTACTTC | CASSYSQGSSYEQYF | . | TRBJ2-7 | TRBV6-5 | many